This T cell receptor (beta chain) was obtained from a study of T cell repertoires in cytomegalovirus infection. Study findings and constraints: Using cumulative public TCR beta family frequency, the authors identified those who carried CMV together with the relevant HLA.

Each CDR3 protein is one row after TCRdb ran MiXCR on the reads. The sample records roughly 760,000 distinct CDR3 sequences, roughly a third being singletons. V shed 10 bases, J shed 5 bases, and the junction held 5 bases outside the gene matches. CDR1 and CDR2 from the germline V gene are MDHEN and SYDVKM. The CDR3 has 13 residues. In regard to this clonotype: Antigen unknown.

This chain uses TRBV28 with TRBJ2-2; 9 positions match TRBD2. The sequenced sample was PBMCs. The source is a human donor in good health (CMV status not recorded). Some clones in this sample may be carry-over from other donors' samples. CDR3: CATIAGATGELFF. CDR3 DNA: TGTGCCACCATAGCGGGAGCGACCGGGGAGCTGTTTTTT.